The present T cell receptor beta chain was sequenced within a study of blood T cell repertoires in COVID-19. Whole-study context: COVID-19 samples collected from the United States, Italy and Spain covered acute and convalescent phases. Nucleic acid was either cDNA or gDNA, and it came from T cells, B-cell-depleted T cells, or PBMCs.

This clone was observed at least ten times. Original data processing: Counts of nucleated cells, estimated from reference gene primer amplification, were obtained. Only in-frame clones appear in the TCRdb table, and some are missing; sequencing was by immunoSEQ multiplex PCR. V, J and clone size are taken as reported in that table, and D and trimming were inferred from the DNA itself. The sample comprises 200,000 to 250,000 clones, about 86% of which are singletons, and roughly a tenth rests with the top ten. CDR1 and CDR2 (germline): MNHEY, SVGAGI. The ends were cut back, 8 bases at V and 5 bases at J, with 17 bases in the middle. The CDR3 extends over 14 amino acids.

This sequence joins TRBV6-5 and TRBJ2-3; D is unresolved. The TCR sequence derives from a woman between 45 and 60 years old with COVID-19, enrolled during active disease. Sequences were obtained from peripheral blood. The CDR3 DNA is TGTGCCAGCTCGACGAGGTGGTTTGAAGATACGCAGTATTTT. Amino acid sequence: CASSTRWFEDTQYF.